This T cell receptor beta chain was captured in a study of blood T cell repertoires in COVID-19. Study-wide background: Acute-phase and convalescent COVID-19 samples originated in the United States, Italy and Spain. The cDNA or gDNA used as material had been derived from T cells, B-cell-depleted T cells, or PBMCs.

Method: immunoSEQ multiplex PCR; TCRdb's copy keeps in-frame clones and lacks some. The sample lists about 130,000 clones, over 60% occurring once. Germline V gene sequence: CDR1 SGHKS, CDR2 YYEKEE (reference sequence). V dropped 7 bases and J dropped 1 base, with 20 bases sitting between them. This CDR3 is 16 amino acids long. This sequence was found in a man in his forties with active or convalescent COVID-19. This chain links TRBV5-5 with TRBJ1-2; possible D gene TRBD1, 5 bases. Sequenced material: peripheral blood. CDR3 sequence: CASFRRDRIFNYGYTF. The CDR3 coding sequence is TGTGCCAGCTTTAGGAGGGACCGAATTTTTAACTATGGCTACACCTTC.